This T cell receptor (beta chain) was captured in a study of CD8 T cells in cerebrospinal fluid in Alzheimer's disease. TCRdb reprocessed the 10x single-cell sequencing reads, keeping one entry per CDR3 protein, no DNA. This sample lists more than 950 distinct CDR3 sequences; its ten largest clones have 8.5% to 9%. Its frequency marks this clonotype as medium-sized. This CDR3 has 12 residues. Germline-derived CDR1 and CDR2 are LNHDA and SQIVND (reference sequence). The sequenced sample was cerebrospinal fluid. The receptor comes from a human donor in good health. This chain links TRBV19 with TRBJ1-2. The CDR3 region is CASSWLMSGYTF.